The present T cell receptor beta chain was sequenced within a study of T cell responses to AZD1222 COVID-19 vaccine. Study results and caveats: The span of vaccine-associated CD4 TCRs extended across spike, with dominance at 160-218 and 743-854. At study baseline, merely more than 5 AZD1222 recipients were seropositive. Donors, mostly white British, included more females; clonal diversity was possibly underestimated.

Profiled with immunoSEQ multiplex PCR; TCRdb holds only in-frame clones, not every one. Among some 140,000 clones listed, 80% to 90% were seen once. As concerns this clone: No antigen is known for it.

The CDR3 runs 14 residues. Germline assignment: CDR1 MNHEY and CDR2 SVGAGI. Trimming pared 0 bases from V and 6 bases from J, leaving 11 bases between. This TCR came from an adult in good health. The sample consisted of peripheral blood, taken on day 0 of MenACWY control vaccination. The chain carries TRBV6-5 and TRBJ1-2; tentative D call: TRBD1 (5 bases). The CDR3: CASSYSGRDHGYTF. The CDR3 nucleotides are TGTGCCAGCAGTTACTCGGGCAGGGACCATGGCTACACCTTC.